These 18 T cell receptor beta chains originate from one sample sequenced in a study of blood T cell repertoires in COVID-19. The table came from immunoSEQ multiplex PCR; TCRdb's copy has only in-frame clones and leaves some out. Of under 250,000 clones detected, around four fifths appear once; the ten largest clones hold approximately 5.1%. Sequencing was performed on peripheral blood. These receptors were collected from a woman aged 55-75 years who had recovered from COVID-19.

V is TRBV5-4 and J is TRBJ2-7, with 9 positions matching TRBD1. CDR1 SGHNT and CDR2 YYREEE come from the germline V gene (reference sequence). CDR3 size: 14 residues. The V gene end was trimmed by 4 bases and the J gene end by 2 bases; junction bases not matched to a gene: 4. CDR3 sequence (DNA): TGTGCCAGCAGCCCTGGGACAGGGACCTACGAGCAGTACTTC. It translates to CASSPGTGTYEQYF.

The chain employs TRBV12-5 and TRBJ2-5, with TRBD2 identical over 9 bases. From germline, CDR1 is LGHNT and CDR2 FRNRAP. The V and J ends lost 3 bases and 1 base, in that order; junction bases with no gene match: 3. CDR3 size: 15 residues. CDR3 residues: CASGLGSGGQETQYF. The CDR3 region has the DNA TGTGCTAGTGGTTTAGGTAGCGGGGGCCAAGAGACCCAGTACTTC.

The chain employs TRBV6-2 or TRBV6-3 and TRBJ2-7, with D perhaps matching TRBD2 (5 bases). V was pared by 0 bases and J by 2 bases, with 5 bases between. This CDR3 comprises 13 residues. CDR1 and CDR2 from the germline V gene are MNHEY and SVGEGT. CDR3 in DNA: TGTGCCAGCAGTTACTCCGGGGCCTACGAGCAGTACTTC. Translating gives CASSYSGAYEQYF.

The chain recombines TRBV4-1 with TRBJ1-1; D gene uncertain. The germline V gene has CDR1 MGHRA and CDR2 YSYEKL. The V end lost 1 base, the J end lost 1 base, and 13 bases lay between the germline ends. This CDR3 spans 16 amino acids. CDR3 region: CASSQGSPGSNTEAFF. The CDR3 DNA reads as TGCGCCAGCAGCCAAGGAAGCCCGGGGTCGAACACTGAAGCTTTCTTT.

There are a few counts of this clone. The chain combines TRBV11-2 with TRBJ2-3; maybe TRBD2 (6 bases). Per the germline V gene, CDR1 is SGHAT and CDR2 is FQNNGV. The CDR3 sequence is 17 residues long. V was pared by 2 bases and J by 4 bases, with 19 bases between. The CDR3 sequence is CASSLSLQTRVADTQYF. In nucleotides, the CDR3 is TGTGCCAGCAGCTTAAGCCTGCAGACTAGAGTAGCAGATACGCAGTATTTT.

The V and J genes are TRBV18 and TRBJ2-7; 9 nucleotides line up with TRBD1. Germline CDR1 KGHSH, CDR2 LQKENI. The CDR3 consists of 14 residues. The trim removed 6 bases at V and 5 bases at J, leaving 8 bases unmatched. The CDR3 DNA sequence: TGTGCCAGCTCGCGGGGGACAGGGCTGGACGAGCAGTACTTC. This sequence encodes CASSRGTGLDEQYF.

The gene calls are TRBV7-2 and TRBJ1-5; possibly TRBD1 for D (6 bases). V lost 5 bases to trimming and J lost 4 bases, with 9 bases between them. The CDR3 extends over 13 amino acids. Germline V gene sequence: CDR1 SGHTA, CDR2 FQGNSA. In nucleotides, the CDR3 is TGTGCCAGCAGCCCCAGGGGTAATCAGCCCCAGCATTTT. Translation gives CASSPRGNQPQHF. Supplemented by reference TRBV7-2 and TRBJ1-5, the full variable domain reads GAGVSQSPSNKVTEKGKDVELRCDPISGHTALYWYRQSLGQGLEFLIYFQGNSAPDKSGLPSDRFSAERTGGSVSTLTIQRTQQEDSAVYLCASSPRGNQPQHFGDGTRLSIL.

On this clone: The junction departs from germline at one end; a sequencing error may be responsible. J is TRBJ2-7 and V is TRBV5-1; 7 nucleotides align to TRBD2. This CDR3 spans 11 amino acids. Germline CDR1 is SGHRS and CDR2 is YFSETQ. CDR3 in DNA: TGCGCCAGCAGCCGCGGGGGTCCCAGTTTCTTC. Protein: CASSRGGPSFF.

This clone appeared once. This chain links TRBV12-5 with TRBJ1-6; 9 bases are shared with TRBD1. The J segment lost 0 bases and the V segment lost 1 base, leaving 10 bases of the junction unmatched. The V gene's germline CDR1 is LGHNT and CDR2 FRNRAP. The CDR3 is made up of 20 amino acids. The CDR3 spells CASGLDTGTGPRSYNSPLHF. The CDR3 DNA sequence: TGTGCTAGTGGTTTGGACACCGGGACAGGGCCTCGCTCCTATAATTCACCCCTCCACTTT.

The V gene is TRBV9, the J gene TRBJ1-6, with D maybe TRBD1 (5 bases). The V and J ends lost 0 bases and 9 bases respectively, with 10 bases between them. The CDR3 loop spans 14 amino acids. Germline V lookup: CDR1 SGDLS, CDR2 YYNGEE. CDR3 protein: CASSVGQGGSPLHF. For the CDR3, the DNA is TGTGCCAGCAGCGTAGGGCAGGGCGGTTCACCCCTCCACTTT.

The V and J genes are TRBV5-1 and TRBJ2-3, with TRBD1 as a possible D gene (6 bases). The CDR3 sequence is 16 residues long. Germline lookup yields CDR1 SGHRS and CDR2 YFSETQ. V was clipped by 4 bases and J by 4 bases, with 19 bases between them. Here the CDR3 reads CASSVPLQGAADTQYF. The CDR3 bases are TGCGCCAGCAGCGTACCCTTACAGGGAGCGGCAGATACGCAGTATTTT.

This chain uses TRBV4-1 with TRBJ2-3, with D unresolved. This CDR3 is built from 16 residues. V lost 0 bases and J 4 bases, leaving 14 bases between the germline ends. Per germline, CDR1 MGHRA and CDR2 YSYEKL. The CDR3 DNA is TGCGCCAGCAGCCAAGATGCCAGAGGTACATCAGATACGCAGTATTTT. The encoded protein is CASSQDARGTSDTQYF.

This clone has only a few counts. This chain connects TRBV19 to TRBJ2-3; TRBD1 matches at 8 bases. V lost 5 bases and J lost 2; bases outside the gene matches: 9. The germline V gene encodes CDR1 LNHDA and CDR2 SQIVND (reference sequence). The CDR3 length is 16 residues. CDR3 in amino acids: CASSPREDRDTDTQYF. Written as DNA, the CDR3 is TGTGCCAGTAGTCCCCGCGAGGACAGGGACACAGATACGCAGTATTTT.

In its sample, this clone was seen a few times. This sequence joins TRBV10-3 and TRBJ1-6, with unresolved D. Between the trimmed V and J ends, which lost 6 bases and 0 bases, there was a span of 3 bases. Per the germline V gene, CDR1 is ENHRY and CDR2 is SYGVKD. The CDR3 runs to 13 residues. This chain's CDR3 is CAISSSYNSPLHF. In DNA form, the CDR3 reads TGTGCCATCAGCAGCTCCTATAATTCACCCCTCCACTTT.

V gene TRBV6-5 combines with J gene TRBJ1-2, with D unresolved. With 11 bases removed from V and 1 base from J, the gap between germline ends came to 11 bases. The CDR3 loop spans 12 amino acids. The V gene's germline CDR1 is MNHEY and CDR2 SVGAGI. The CDR3 sequence is CAFRGGNYGYTF. The CDR3 DNA reads as TGTGCCTTTCGGGGAGGTAACTATGGCTACACCTTC.

The chain has TRBV27 and TRBJ2-1, with D possibly TRBD2 on 7 matching bases. This CDR3 region has 15 residues. The germline gives CDR1 MNHEY, CDR2 SMNVEV (reference sequence). Trimming stripped 2 bases from V and 5 bases from J, with 13 bases between. The CDR3 bases are TGTGCCAGCAGTTTAGCGGGGGCCAATCACAATGAGCAGTTCTTC. As protein: CASSLAGANHNEQFF.

The rearrangement uses TRBV21-1 and TRBJ1-5; whether TRBD1, the table's D call, matches the DNA was not checked. TRBV21-1 is a known pseudogene. The CDR3 is 16 amino acids. DNA for the CDR3: TGTGCCAGCAACCACAGGGCCCATTATAGCAATCAGCCCCAGCATTTT. Translating it yields CASNHRAHYSNQPQHF.

V and J are TRBV30 and TRBJ2-7; D remains unclear. The CDR3 spans 11 residues. With 3 bases removed from V and 5 bases from J, the gap between germline ends came to 8 bases. Per germline, CDR1 GTSNPN and CDR2 SVGIG (reference sequence). DNA of the CDR3: TGTGCCTGGAGGAGGTGGGACGAGCAGTACTTC. Translating it yields CAWRRWDEQYF. The variable domain in full, completed from reference TRBV30 and TRBJ2-7, reads SQTIHQWPATLVQPVGSPLSLECTVEGTSNPNLYWYRQAAGRGLQLLFYSVGIGQISSEVPQNLSASRPQDRQFILSSKKLLLSDSGFYLCAWRRWDEQYFGPGTRLTVT.